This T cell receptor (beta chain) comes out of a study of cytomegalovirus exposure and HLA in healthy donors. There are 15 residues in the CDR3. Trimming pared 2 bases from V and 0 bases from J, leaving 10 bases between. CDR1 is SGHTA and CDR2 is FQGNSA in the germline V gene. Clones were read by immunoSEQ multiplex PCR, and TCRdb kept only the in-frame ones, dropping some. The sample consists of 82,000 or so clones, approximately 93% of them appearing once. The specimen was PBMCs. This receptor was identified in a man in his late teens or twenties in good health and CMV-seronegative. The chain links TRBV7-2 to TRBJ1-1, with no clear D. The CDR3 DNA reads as TGTGCCAGCAGCTTATCCCGGGTGATGAACACTGAAGCTTTCTTT. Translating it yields CASSLSRVMNTEAFF.